Given below is one TCR beta chain in context. The target antigen is unknown. The sample comes from a study of chemoradiotherapy in HPV16-positive cancers. Samples were taken several times over chemoradiotherapy. Only in-frame clones appear in the TCRdb table, and some are missing; sequencing was by immunoSEQ multiplex PCR. This sample has approximately 5,900 clones, with under 85% found just once. The study's findings and limits: HPV-responsive T-cell expansion during chemoradiotherapy was linked to improved recurrence-free survival in HPV16-positive patients. Only two HPV16-positive patients supplied the functional HPV-specificity definition.

The clonotype comes from a human donor with HPV-associated anogenital cancer. This specimen consisted of tumor tissue, obtained from a patient who underwent chemoradiotherapy.

The CDR3 DNA follows: TGTGCCAGCACGGCAGGGGGTGACGGTGGCTACACCTTC. This gives the protein CASTAGGDGGYTF. The rearrangement joins TRBV5-8 to TRBJ1-2, with 7 nucleotides matching TRBD1. From germline, CDR1 is SGHTS and CDR2 YDEGEE. The CDR3 sequence is 13 residues long. Trimming took 6 bases from V and 7 from J; bases not matched to a gene: 9.